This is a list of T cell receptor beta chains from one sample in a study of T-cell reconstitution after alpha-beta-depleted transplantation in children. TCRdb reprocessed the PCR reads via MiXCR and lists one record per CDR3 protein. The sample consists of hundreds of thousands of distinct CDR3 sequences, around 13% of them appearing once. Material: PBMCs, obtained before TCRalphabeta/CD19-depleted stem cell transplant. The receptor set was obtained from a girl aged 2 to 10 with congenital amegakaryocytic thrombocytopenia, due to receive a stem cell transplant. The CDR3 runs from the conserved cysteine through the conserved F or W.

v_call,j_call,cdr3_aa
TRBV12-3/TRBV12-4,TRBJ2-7,CASSHLLTSLYEQYF
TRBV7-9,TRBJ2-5,CASSFHRGGETQYF
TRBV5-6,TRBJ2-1,CASSLALGLRQWNEQFF
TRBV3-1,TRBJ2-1,CASSQVGLARDNEQFF
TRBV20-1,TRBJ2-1,CSARDPTSGRYNEQFF
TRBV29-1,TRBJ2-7,CSVLTGQGLYEQYF
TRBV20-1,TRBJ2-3,CSARDPRGGRGTDTQYF
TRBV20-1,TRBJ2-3,CSAGGTGTNTQYF
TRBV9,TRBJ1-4,CASSVDLWRKLQGAGRTNEKLFF
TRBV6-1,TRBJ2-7,CASSRTSLYEQYF
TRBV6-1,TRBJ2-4,CASSRTSGRLNIQYF
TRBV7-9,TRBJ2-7,CASSPPDRFYEQYF
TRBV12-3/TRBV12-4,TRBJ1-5,CASADTSNQPQHF
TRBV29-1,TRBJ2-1,CSFSGDNEQFF